These 14 T cell receptor beta chains were sequenced from one sample in a study of cytomegalovirus exposure and HLA in healthy donors. PCR amplification relied on 60 Vbeta primers (plus 13 Jbeta primers). Generated by immunoSEQ multiplex PCR, the TCRdb table keeps only in-frame clones and is missing some. Seen here are under 300,000 clones, about nine tenths observed once, and the top ten hold roughly 1.6%. Sequenced sample: PBMCs. The origin of the receptors is a girl aged 2 to 9 in good health and CMV-seronegative.

This chain links TRBV4-1 with TRBJ2-5; the match to TRBD2 covers 7 bases. TRBJ2-7 matches the DNA end more closely, so the J call is doubtful. Looked up from germline, CDR1 is MGHRA and CDR2 is YSYEKL. The CDR3 runs 14 residues. CDR3 protein: CASSQGSSGYEQYF. CDR3 in DNA: TGCGCCAGCAGCCAAGGGTCTAGCGGCTACGAGCAGTACTTC.

This chain joins TRBV6-1 and TRBJ2-3; D not certain. Germline V CDR1 and CDR2: MNHNS, SASEGT. Trimming stripped 2 bases from V and 2 bases from J, with 14 bases between. CDR3 length equals 16 residues. CDR3: CASSERGWRDTDTQYF. CDR3 sequence (DNA): TGTGCCAGCAGTGAAAGAGGTTGGAGAGACACAGATACGCAGTATTTT.

This clone was found once. The rearrangement links TRBV2 to TRBJ2-1; 7 nucleotides agree with TRBD2. Losses at the gene ends were 7 bases for V and 3 bases for J; bases not matched to a gene: 9. Germline CDR1 is SNHLY and CDR2 is FYNNEI. The CDR3 covers 15 residues. In DNA, the CDR3 is TGTGCCAGCATTCTGAATCGGGACTACTACAATGAGCAGTTCTTC. This translates into CASILNRDYYNEQFF.

This chain links TRBV30 with TRBJ1-2; 9 nucleotides line up with TRBD1. This CDR3 contains 13 residues. The germline V gene encodes CDR1 GTSNPN and CDR2 SVGIG (reference sequence). V dropped 0 bases and J dropped 8; count of bases not matched to a gene: 4. This chain's CDR3 is CAWSVQGAQGYTF. In DNA, the CDR3 is TGTGCCTGGAGTGTACAGGGGGCGCAGGGCTACACCTTC.

The CDR3 DNA follows: TGTGCCAGTGGGGACAGGTGGGACTATGGCTACACCTTC. Its translation: CASGDRWDYGYTF. The chain uses TRBV19 and TRBJ1-2; 8 nucleotides align to TRBD1. The CDR3 is 13 amino acids. Germline loops: CDR1 LNHDA, CDR2 SQIVND (reference sequence). V shed 8 bases, J shed 3 bases, and the junction held 5 bases outside the gene matches.

Comments on this clone: Germline is not matched at one junction end, which may reflect a read error. The V gene is TRBV6-4, the J gene TRBJ1-5; tentative D call: TRBD1 (5 bases). This CDR3 has 16 amino acids. From germline, CDR1 is MRHNA and CDR2 SNTAGT. In DNA, the CDR3 is TGTGCCAGCAGTGGGACATCGGGGGGTGGGAATCGGCCCCAGCATTTT. This encodes CASSGTSGGGNRPQHF.

This rearrangement joins TRBV30 to TRBJ2-7; TRBD2 is a possible D gene (6 bases). The ends were cut back, 0 bases at V and 2 bases at J, with 11 bases in the middle. Germline-derived CDR1 and CDR2 are GTSNPN and SVGIG (reference sequence). This CDR3 has 14 residues. This CDR3 is CAWSVSAGPYEQYF. The CDR3, as DNA: TGTGCCTGGAGTGTATCGGCGGGACCCTACGAGCAGTACTTC.

The table lists this clone with a few counts. The chain combines TRBV9 with TRBJ1-2; tentatively, D is TRBD1 (5 bases). V was pared by 2 bases and J by 2 bases, with 7 bases between. Germline V gene lookup returns CDR1 SGDLS and CDR2 YYNGEE. The CDR3 extends over 13 amino acids. The CDR3 DNA reads TGTGCCAGCAGCGTGGAGGGGAACTATGGCTACACCTTC. Protein sequence: CASSVEGNYGYTF.

This rearrangement joins TRBV6-1 to TRBJ2-1; 11 bases line up with TRBD2. After removal of 9 bases from V and 4 bases from J, the junction contained 5 bases not matched to a gene. Germline assignment: CDR1 MNHNS and CDR2 SASEGT. The CDR3 contains 14 residues. CDR3 loop: CASLSGGAYNEQFF. For the CDR3, the DNA is TGTGCCAGTCTTAGCGGGGGGGCTTACAATGAGCAGTTCTTC.

The rearrangement links TRBV6-5 to TRBJ1-5; 9 nucleotides align to TRBD1. With V trimmed by 4 bases and J by 1 base, 2 bases remained unmatched. The CDR3 consists of 15 residues. Germline CDR1 and CDR2: MNHEY and SVGAGI. CDR3 residues: CASSSDRGSNQPQHF. In DNA, the CDR3 is TGTGCCAGCAGTTCCGACAGGGGGAGCAATCAGCCCCAGCATTTT.

The J gene is TRBJ2-2, the V gene TRBV7-3; 9 nucleotides align to TRBD2. The V gene end was trimmed by 0 bases and the J gene end by 4 bases; junction bases not matched to a gene: 6. The CDR3 sequence is 17 residues long. Germline values: CDR1 SGHTA, CDR2 FQGTGA. Here the CDR3 reads CASSLTIAGAVTGELFF. The CDR3 DNA is TGTGCCAGCAGCTTAACGATAGCGGGGGCCGTCACCGGGGAGCTGTTTTTT. Full variable domain (rest looked up from reference TRBV7-3 and TRBJ2-2): GAGVSQTPSNKVTEKGKYVELRCDPISGHTALYWYRQSLGQGPEFLIYFQGTGAADDSGLPNDRFFAVRPEGSVSTLKIQRTERGDSAVYLCASSLTIAGAVTGELFFGEGSRLTVL.

The chain has TRBV7-9 and TRBJ2-7, with 7 bases that match TRBD1. This CDR3 is 16 amino acids long. V lost 5 bases and J lost 0; bases outside the gene matches: 10. Germline V lookup: CDR1 SEHNR, CDR2 FQNEAQ (reference sequence). In DNA, the CDR3 is TGTGCCAGCAGCCCTGAGGGTACAGGGGACTCCTACGAGCAGTACTTC. Protein: CASSPEGTGDSYEQYF. The full variable domain, its missing parts supplied by reference TRBV7-9 and TRBJ2-7, is DTGVSQNPRHKITKRGQNVTFRCDPISEHNRLYWYRQTLGQGPEFLTYFQNEAQLEKSRLLSDRFSAERPKGSFSTLEIQRTEQGDSAMYLCASSPEGTGDSYEQYFGPGTRLTVT.

Concerning this clone: One end of the junction fails to match germline, which may point to a read error. The CDR3 protein is CASSVDVWEGSEKPFF. The DNA for the CDR3 is TGTGCCAGCAGCGTAGATGTGTGGGAGGGGAGTGAAAAACCGTTTTTT. The chain uses TRBV9 and TRBJ1-4, with D tentatively TRBD1 (5 bases). The CDR3 has 16 amino acids. From germline, CDR1 is SGDLS and CDR2 YYNGEE.

The rearrangement links TRBV25-1 to TRBJ2-5; 8 bases are shared with TRBD2. The J segment lost 7 bases and the V segment lost 0 bases, leaving 7 bases of the junction unmatched. The germline V gene encodes CDR1 MGHDK and CDR2 SYGVNS. This CDR3 is built from 15 residues. CDR3 sequence (DNA): TGTGCCAGCAGTGAATATTCAGCGGGAGCTGGGACCCAGTACTTC. Its protein product is CASSEYSAGAGTQYF.